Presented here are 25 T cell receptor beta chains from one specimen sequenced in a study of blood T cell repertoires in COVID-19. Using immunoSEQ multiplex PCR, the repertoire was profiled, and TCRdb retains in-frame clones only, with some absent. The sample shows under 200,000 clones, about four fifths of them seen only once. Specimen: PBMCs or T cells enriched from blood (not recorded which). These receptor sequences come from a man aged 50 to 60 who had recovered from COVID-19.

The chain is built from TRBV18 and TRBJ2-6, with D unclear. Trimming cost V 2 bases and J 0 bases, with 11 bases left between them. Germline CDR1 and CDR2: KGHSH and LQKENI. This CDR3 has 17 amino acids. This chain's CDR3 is CASSPSGLLSGANVLTF. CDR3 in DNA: TGTGCCAGCTCACCATCAGGTCTCCTCTCTGGGGCCAACGTCCTGACTTTC.

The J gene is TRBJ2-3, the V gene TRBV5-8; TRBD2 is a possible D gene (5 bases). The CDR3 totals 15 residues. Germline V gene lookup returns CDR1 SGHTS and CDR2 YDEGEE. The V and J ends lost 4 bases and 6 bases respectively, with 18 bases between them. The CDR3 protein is CASSRGLVMGDTQYF. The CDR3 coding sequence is TGTGCCAGCAGCCGCGGACTCGTTATGGGGGATACGCAGTATTTT.

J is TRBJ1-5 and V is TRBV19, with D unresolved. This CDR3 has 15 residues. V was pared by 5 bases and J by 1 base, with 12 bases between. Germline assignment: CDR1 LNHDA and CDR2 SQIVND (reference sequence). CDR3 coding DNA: TGTGCCAGTAGTTCAATAATACAGAGCAATCAGCCCCAGCATTTT. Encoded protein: CASSSIIQSNQPQHF.

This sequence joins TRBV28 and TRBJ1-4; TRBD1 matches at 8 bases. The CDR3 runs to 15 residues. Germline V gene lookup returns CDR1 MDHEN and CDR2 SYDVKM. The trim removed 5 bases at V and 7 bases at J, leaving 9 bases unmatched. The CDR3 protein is CASSLPTGAGEKLFF. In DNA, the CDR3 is TGTGCCAGCAGTCTGCCGACAGGGGCGGGTGAAAAACTGTTTTTT.

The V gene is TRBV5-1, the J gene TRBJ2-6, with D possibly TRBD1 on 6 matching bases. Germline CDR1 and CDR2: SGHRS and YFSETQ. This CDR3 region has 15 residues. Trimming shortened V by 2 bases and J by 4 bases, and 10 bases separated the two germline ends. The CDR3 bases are TGCGCCAGCAGCTTCTCAGGGGCCGGGGCCAACGTCCTGACTTTC. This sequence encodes CASSFSGAGANVLTF.

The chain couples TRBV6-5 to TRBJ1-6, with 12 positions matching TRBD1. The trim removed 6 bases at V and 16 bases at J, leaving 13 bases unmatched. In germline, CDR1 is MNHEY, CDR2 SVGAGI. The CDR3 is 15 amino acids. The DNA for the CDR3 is TGTGCCAGCAGCTACGAGGGGACAGGGGGCGCCCGACTCCACTTT. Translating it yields CASSYEGTGGARLHF.

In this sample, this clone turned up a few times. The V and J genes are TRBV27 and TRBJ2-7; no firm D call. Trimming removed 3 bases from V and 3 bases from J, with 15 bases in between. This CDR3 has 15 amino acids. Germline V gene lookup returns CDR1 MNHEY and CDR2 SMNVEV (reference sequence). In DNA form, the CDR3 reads TGTGCCAGCAGTTTTCTGTCTAGTTCATACTACGAGCAGTACTTC. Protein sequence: CASSFLSSSYYEQYF.

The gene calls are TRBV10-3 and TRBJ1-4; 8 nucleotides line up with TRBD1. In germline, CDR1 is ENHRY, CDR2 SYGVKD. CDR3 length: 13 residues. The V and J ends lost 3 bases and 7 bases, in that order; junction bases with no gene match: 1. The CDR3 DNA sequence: TGTGCCATCAGTGACACAGGGGGTGAAAAACTGTTTTTT. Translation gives CAISDTGGEKLFF.

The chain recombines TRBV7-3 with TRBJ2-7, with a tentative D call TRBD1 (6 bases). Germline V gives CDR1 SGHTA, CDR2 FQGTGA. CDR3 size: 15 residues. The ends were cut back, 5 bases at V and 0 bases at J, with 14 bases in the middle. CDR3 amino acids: CASSPDGQFSYEQYF. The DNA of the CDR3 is TGTGCCAGCAGCCCTGACGGACAGTTCTCCTACGAGCAGTACTTC.

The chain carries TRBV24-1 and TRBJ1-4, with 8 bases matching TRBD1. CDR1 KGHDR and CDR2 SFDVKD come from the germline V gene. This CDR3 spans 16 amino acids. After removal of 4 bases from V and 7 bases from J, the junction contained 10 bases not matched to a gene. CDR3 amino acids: CATSDSSATGGEKLFF. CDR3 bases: TGTGCCACCAGTGACTCCTCCGCCACAGGGGGTGAAAAACTGTTTTTT.

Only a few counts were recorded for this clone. The CDR3: CASSPEGGTSGYNEQFF. The CDR3, as DNA: TGTGCCAGCAGTCCCGAGGGGGGGACTAGCGGTTACAATGAGCAGTTCTTC. The gene calls are TRBV25-1 and TRBJ2-1, with 11 positions matching TRBD2. The CDR3 consists of 17 residues. The trim removed 5 bases at V and 4 bases at J, leaving 10 bases unmatched. The V gene's germline CDR1 is MGHDK and CDR2 SYGVNS. Drawing the rest from reference TRBV25-1 and TRBJ2-1, the complete variable domain is EADIYQTPRYLVIGTGKKITLECSQTMGHDKMYWYQQDPGMELHLIHYSYGVNSTEKGDLSSESTVSRIRTEHFPLTLESARPSHTSQYLCASSPEGGTSGYNEQFFGPGTRLTVL.

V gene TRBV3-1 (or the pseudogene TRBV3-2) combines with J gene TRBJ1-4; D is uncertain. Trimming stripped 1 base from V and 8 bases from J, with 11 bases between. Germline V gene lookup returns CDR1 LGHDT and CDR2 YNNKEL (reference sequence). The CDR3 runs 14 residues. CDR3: CASSQGAHAEKLFF. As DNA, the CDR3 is TGTGCCAGCAGCCAAGGGGCCCACGCAGAAAAACTGTTTTTT.

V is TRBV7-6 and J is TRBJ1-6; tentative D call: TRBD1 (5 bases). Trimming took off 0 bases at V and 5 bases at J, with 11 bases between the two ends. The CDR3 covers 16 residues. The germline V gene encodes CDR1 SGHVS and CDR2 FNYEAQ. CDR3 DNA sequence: TGTGCCAGCAGCTTAGCCGAGACAGTAGATAATTCACCCCTCCACTTT. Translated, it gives CASSLAETVDNSPLHF.

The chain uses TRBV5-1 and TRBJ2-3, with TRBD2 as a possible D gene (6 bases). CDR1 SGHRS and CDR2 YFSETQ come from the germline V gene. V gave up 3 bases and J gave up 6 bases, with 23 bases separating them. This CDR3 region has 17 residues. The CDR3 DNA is TGCGCCAGCAGCTCCAACCCGGGGGTCCCTCCGCGGGATACGCAGTATTTT. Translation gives CASSSNPGVPPRDTQYF.

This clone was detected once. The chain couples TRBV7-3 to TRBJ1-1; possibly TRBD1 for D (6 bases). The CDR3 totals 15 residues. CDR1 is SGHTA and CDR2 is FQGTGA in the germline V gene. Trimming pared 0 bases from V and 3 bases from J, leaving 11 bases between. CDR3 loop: CASSLTSAGDTEAFF. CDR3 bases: TGTGCCAGCAGCTTAACGTCGGCAGGGGACACTGAAGCTTTCTTT.

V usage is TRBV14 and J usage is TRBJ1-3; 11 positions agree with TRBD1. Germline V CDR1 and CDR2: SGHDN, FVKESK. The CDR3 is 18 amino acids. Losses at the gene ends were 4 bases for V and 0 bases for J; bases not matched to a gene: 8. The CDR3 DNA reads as TGTGCCAGCAGCCCAAGGACAGGGGGCCCTTTCTCTGGAAACACCATATATTTT. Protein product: CASSPRTGGPFSGNTIYF.

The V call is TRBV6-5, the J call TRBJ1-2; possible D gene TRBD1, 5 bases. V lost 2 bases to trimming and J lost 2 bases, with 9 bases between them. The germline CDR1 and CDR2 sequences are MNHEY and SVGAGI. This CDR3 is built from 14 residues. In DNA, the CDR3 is TGTGCCAGCAGTTACGACAGCAAAAACTATGGCTACACCTTC. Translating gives CASSYDSKNYGYTF.

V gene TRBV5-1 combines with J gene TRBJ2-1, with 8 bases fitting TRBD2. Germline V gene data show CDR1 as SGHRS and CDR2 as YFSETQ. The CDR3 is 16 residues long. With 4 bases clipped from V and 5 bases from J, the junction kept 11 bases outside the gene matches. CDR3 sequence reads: CASSPPIGGAHNEQFF. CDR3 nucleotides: TGCGCCAGCAGCCCCCCTATCGGGGGGGCCCACAATGAGCAGTTCTTC.

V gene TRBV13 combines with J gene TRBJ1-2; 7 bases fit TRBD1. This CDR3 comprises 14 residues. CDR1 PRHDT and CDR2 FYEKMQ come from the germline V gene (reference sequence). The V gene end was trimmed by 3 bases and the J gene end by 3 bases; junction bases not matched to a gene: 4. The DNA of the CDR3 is TGTGCCAGCAGCTTGATAGGGGGCGACTATGGCTACACCTTC. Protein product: CASSLIGGDYGYTF.

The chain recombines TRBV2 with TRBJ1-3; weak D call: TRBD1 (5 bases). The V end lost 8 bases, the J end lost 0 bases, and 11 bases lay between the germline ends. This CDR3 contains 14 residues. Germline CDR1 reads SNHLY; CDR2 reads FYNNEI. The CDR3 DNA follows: TGTGCCAGCGAGCAAGGGGACTCTGGAAACACCATATATTTT. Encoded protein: CASEQGDSGNTIYF.

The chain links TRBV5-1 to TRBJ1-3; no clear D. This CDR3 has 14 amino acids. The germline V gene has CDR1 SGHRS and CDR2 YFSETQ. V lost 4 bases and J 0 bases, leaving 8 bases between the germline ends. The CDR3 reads CASSPGISGNTIYF. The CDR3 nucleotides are TGCGCCAGCAGCCCGGGGATCTCTGGAAACACCATATATTTT. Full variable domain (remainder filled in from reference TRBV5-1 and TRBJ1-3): KAGVTQTPRYLIKTRGQQVTLSCSPISGHRSVSWYQQTPGQGLQFLFEYFSETQRNKGNFPGRFSGRQFSNSRSEMNVSTLELGDSALYLCASSPGISGNTIYFGEGSWLTVV.

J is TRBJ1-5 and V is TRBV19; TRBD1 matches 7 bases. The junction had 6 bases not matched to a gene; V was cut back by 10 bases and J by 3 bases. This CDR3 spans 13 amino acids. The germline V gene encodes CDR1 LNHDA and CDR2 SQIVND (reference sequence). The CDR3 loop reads CATGDSYNQPQHF. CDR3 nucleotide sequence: TGTGCCACCGGGGACAGCTACAATCAGCCCCAGCATTTT.

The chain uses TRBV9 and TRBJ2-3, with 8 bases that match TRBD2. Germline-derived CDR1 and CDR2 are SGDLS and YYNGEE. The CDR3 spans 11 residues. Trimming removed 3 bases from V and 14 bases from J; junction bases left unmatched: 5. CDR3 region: CASSAGLVLYF. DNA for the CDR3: TGTGCCAGCAGCGCGGGACTAGTGCTGTATTTT.

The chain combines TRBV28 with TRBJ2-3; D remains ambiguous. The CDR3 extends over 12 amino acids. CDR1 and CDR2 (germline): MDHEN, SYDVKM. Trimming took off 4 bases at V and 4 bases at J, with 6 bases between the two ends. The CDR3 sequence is CASSSTADTQYF. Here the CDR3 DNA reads TGTGCCAGCAGTTCTACAGCAGATACGCAGTATTTT.

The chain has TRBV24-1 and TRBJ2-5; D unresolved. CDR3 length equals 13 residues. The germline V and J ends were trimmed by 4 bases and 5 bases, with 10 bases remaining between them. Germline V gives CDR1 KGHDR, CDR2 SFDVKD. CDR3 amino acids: CATSEGRLETQYF. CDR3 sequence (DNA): TGTGCCACCAGTGAGGGCAGGCTGGAGACCCAGTACTTC.